A single sample gave rise to the 14 T cell receptor beta chains below, sequenced in a study of T cells in Graves' hyperthyroidism and ophthalmopathy. Amplified TCR beta CDR3 regions came from RNA transcripts. HTBI primers were employed in a first-round RT-PCR of the TCR CDR3. TCRdb redid the calling of the multiplex PCR reads with MiXCR, one entry per CDR3 protein. Here the sample spans about 380,000 distinct CDR3 sequences, approximately 15% being singletons. What was sequenced was blood. The source is a woman between 55 and 75 years old with Graves' hyperthyroidism.

In this sample, this clonotype turned up a few times. A much bigger clone sits one base away, suggesting this may be a read error. The chain links TRBV12-3 or TRBV12-4 to TRBJ2-2; possibly TRBD1 or TRBD2 for D (5 bases each). The CDR3 sequence is 13 residues long. The V end was cut by 6 bases, the J end by 12 bases, with 17 bases between. CDR3 sequence (DNA): TGTGCCAGCAGACTTCGGGGCCGTTGGAAGCTGTTTTTT. This encodes CASRLRGRWKLFF.

The rearrangement links TRBV4-1 to TRBJ2-1; perhaps TRBD2 as D (5 bases). CDR1 is MGHRA and CDR2 is YSYEKL in the germline V gene. The length of the CDR3 is 17 residues. Between the trimmed V and J ends, which lost 0 bases and 2 bases, there was a span of 14 bases. The CDR3 here is CASSQEWRAAPYNEQFF. The CDR3 DNA reads as TGCGCCAGCAGCCAAGAATGGCGGGCAGCCCCCTACAATGAGCAGTTCTTC.

This clonotype was found many times. V and J are TRBV5-1 and TRBJ1-2; TRBD1 is a possible D gene (6 bases). Germline V CDR1 and CDR2: SGHRS, YFSETQ. V shed 1 base and J shed 0 bases, with 7 bases lying between them. The length of the CDR3 is 14 residues. The CDR3: CASSLTGTNYGYTF. For the CDR3, the DNA is TGCGCCAGCAGCTTGACAGGGACTAACTATGGCTACACCTTC.

This clonotype came up many times. The J gene is TRBJ2-1, the V gene TRBV5-1; unclear D gene. The germline V and J ends were trimmed by 7 bases and 4 bases, with 12 bases remaining between them. The V gene's germline CDR1 is SGHRS and CDR2 YFSETQ. This CDR3 contains 13 residues. The DNA for the CDR3 is TGCGCCAGCGGAAATGACTGGTACAATGAGCAGTTCTTC. Amino acid sequence: CASGNDWYNEQFF.

This clonotype was detected a few times. The rearrangement joins TRBV12-3 or TRBV12-4 to TRBJ2-2; the D is unclear. The CDR3 loop spans 11 amino acids. Trimming cost V 6 bases and J 9 bases, with 8 bases left between them. The CDR3 sequence: CASSFTRELFF. The CDR3 DNA is TGTGCCAGCAGCTTTACCCGGGAGCTGTTTTTT.

This clonotype was detected many times. The chain has TRBV6-1 and TRBJ2-3; tentatively, D is TRBD2 (5 bases). Germline assignment: CDR1 MNHNS and CDR2 SASEGT. Between the trimmed V and J ends, which lost 6 bases and 6 bases, there was a span of 13 bases. The CDR3 loop spans 13 amino acids. This CDR3 is CASRSTAGDTQYF. In DNA form, the CDR3 reads TGTGCCAGCAGAAGCACGGCGGGCGATACGCAGTATTTT.

This clonotype was seen many times. The rearrangement links TRBV11-2 to TRBJ2-7, with D possibly matching TRBD1 (6 bases). Trimming stripped 5 bases from V and 2 bases from J, with 13 bases between. This CDR3 comprises 14 residues. Per germline, CDR1 SGHAT and CDR2 FQNNGV. The CDR3 sequence is CASSRLEGAYEQYF. The CDR3 DNA sequence: TGTGCCAGCAGCCGACTCGAGGGGGCCTACGAGCAGTACTTC.

Turning to this clonotype: Possible read error: a much larger clone is one base away. The chain combines TRBV27 with TRBJ2-5; TRBD2 is a possible D gene (5 bases). Germline CDR1 MNHEY, CDR2 SMNVEV (reference sequence). Deletions cut 4 bases from V and 5 bases from J, with 11 bases between. The CDR3 covers 13 residues. The CDR3 protein is CASSSRLPETQYF. The CDR3 nucleotides are TGTGCCAGCAGTTCCCGACTACCTGAGACCCAGTACTTC.

The genes are TRBV2 and TRBJ2-5, with D possibly being TRBD2 (5 bases). The CDR3 sequence is 12 residues long. CDR1 and CDR2 (germline): SNHLY, FYNNEI. V lost 5 bases and J 5 bases, leaving 9 bases between the germline ends. The DNA of the CDR3 is TGTGCCAGCAGTCGGGGAGATGAGACCCAGTACTTC. Translating gives CASSRGDETQYF.

This clonotype was counted only a few times. The chain is built from TRBV10-3 and TRBJ2-4; tentative D call: TRBD2 (6 bases). Between the trimmed V and J ends, which lost 10 bases and 0 bases, there was a span of 10 bases. The CDR3 runs to 13 residues. Looked up from germline, CDR1 is ENHRY and CDR2 is SYGVKD. The DNA for the CDR3 is TGTGCCACCAGGGACTTAGCCAAAAACATTCAGTACTTC. Its translation: CATRDLAKNIQYF.

In its sample, this clonotype was seen many times. The gene calls are TRBV12-3 or TRBV12-4 and TRBJ1-1; D remains unclear. V lost 7 bases to trimming and J lost 2 bases, with 11 bases between them. The CDR3 consists of 13 residues. The CDR3 sequence is CASTLDGNTEAFF. For the CDR3, the DNA is TGTGCCAGCACCCTGGACGGAAACACTGAAGCTTTCTTT.

At least ten counts were recorded for this clonotype. The genes are TRBV28 and TRBJ2-7; D gene uncertain. V lost 1 base and J 6 bases, leaving 19 bases between the germline ends. The CDR3 has 16 amino acids. Looked up from germline, CDR1 is MDHEN and CDR2 is SYDVKM. In DNA form, the CDR3 reads TGTGCCAGCAGTTTATTGGGCAGAATGATTTTGGTCGAGCAGTACTTC. Amino acids: CASSLLGRMILVEQYF.

Ten or more counts support this clonotype. The rearrangement links TRBV5-1 to TRBJ1-1; TRBD1 might be the D (6 bases). CDR1 and CDR2 (germline): SGHRS, YFSETQ. V lost 2 bases to trimming and J lost 1 base, with 15 bases between them. This CDR3 has 16 amino acids. CDR3 bases: TGCGCCAGCAGCTTCGGACGGACAGTTCCGAACACTGAAGCTTTCTTT. As protein: CASSFGRTVPNTEAFF.

Worth noting for this clonotype: A much larger clonotype is one base distant, so this may be a read error. The J gene is TRBJ2-3, the V gene TRBV20-1; TRBD2 aligns across 9 bases. CDR1 and CDR2 (germline): DFQATT, SNEGSKA (reference sequence). This CDR3 region has 16 residues. CDR3 nucleotides: TGCAGTGCTAGAGATTACCGCGGGAGGGCCATGGATACGCGGTATTTT. It codes for CSARDYRGRAMDTRYF.